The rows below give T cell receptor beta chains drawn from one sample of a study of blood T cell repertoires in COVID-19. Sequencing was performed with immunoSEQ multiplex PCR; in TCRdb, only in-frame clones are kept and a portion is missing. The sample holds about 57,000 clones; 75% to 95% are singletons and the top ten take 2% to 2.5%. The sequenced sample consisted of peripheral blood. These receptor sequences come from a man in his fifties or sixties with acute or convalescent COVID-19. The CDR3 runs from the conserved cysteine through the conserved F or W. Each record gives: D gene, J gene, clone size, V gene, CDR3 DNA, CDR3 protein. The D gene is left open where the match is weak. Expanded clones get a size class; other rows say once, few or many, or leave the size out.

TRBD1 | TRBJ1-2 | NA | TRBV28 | TGTGCCAGCAGTTTCGCGACAGGGGGCAACTATGGCTACACCTTC | CASSFATGGNYGYTF
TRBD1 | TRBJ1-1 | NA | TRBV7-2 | TGTGCCAGCAGCCCCCGGGACAGGGGATGGAACACTGAAGCTTTCTTT | CASSPRDRGWNTEAFF
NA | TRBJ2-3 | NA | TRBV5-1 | TGCGCCAGCGGTTCGACGACAGGACGCACAGATACGCAGTATTTT | CASGSTTGRTDTQYF
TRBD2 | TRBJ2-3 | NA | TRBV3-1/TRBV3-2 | TGTGCCAGCAGCCAAGATTCGAGGCAGGGACTAGCGGGAGAGGGTAGCACAGATACGCAGTATTTT | CASSQDSRQGLAGEGSTDTQYF
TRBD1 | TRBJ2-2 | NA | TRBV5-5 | TGTGCCAGCAGCTTAAGAAGACAGGGGGCAACTCCCGGGGAGCTGTTTTTT | CASSLRRQGATPGELFF
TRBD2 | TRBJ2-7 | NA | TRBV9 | TGTGCCAGCAGCGGGGGACTAGCGGGAGTCCACGAGCAGTACTTC | CASSGGLAGVHEQYF
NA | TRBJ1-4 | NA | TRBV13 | TGTGCCAGCAGCTCGCTTACAGGGATTCAGCCTGAAAAACTGTTTTTT | CASSSLTGIQPEKLFF
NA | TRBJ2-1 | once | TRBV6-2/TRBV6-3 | TGTGCCAGCAGTTACTCCAGGATTAGCGGATCCTACAATGAGCAGTTCTTC | CASSYSRISGSYNEQFF
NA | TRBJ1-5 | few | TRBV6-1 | TGTGCCAGCAGTGAAGCATTGGCAGGGAATCAGCCCCAGCATTTT | CASSEALAGNQPQHF
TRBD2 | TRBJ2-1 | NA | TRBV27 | TGTGCCAGCAGTGGACGGGAGGGAGGTGAGCAGTTCTTC | CASSGREGGEQFF
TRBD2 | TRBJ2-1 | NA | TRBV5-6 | TGTGCCAGCAGCCCGACTAGCCTTTTGTCGTACAATGAGCAGTTCTTC | CASSPTSLLSYNEQFF
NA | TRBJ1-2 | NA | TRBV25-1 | TGTGCCAGCAGTGAATACGAGACAGGCCTTGGTGGCTACACCTTC | CASSEYETGLGGYTF
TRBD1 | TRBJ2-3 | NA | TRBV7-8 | TGTGCCAGCAGCCCACCGGGACAGGGGGACGTCGGTACGCAGTATTTT | CASSPPGQGDVGTQYF
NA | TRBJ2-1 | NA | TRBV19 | TGTGCCAGTAGTATAGGCGGAGACCTCGCCAATGAGCAGTTCTTC | CASSIGGDLANEQFF
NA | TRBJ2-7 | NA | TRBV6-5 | TGTGCCAGCAGGTGGACAGACCGGTACGAGCAGTACTTC | CASRWTDRYEQYF
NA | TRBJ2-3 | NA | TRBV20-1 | TGCAGTGCTAGTGACGCGGGAAGCACAGATACGCAGTATTTT | CSASDAGSTDTQYF
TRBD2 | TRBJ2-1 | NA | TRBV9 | TGTGCCAGCAGCGCCCGCCTAGCGGGTTCCTACAATGAGCAGTTCTTC | CASSARLAGSYNEQFF
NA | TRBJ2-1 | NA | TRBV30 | TGTGCCTGGAGATCAAGTCCACAGAACAATGAGCAGTTCTTC | CAWRSSPQNNEQFF
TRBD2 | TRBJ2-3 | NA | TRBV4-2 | TGTGCCAGCAGCCTTAAACTAGCGGGAGGGACAGATACGCAGTATTTT | CASSLKLAGGTDTQYF
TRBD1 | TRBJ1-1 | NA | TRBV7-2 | TGTGCCAGCAGCCCCGGACAGGGATACACTGAAGCTTTCTTT | CASSPGQGYTEAFF
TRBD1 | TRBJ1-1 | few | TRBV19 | TGTGCCAGTAGTCTCTTAGGGGGCTTGAACACTGAAGCTTTCTTT | CASSLLGGLNTEAFF
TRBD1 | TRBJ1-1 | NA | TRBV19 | TGTGCCAGTCATACCGACAGGGGCAAGAACACTGAAGCTTTCTTT | CASHTDRGKNTEAFF
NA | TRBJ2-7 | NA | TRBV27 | TGTGCCAGCAGTCCAACAGGATCACCTCCCTTCGAGCAGTACTTC | CASSPTGSPPFEQYF
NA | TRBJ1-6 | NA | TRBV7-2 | TGTGCCAGCAGCTTAGTACAGGGTCGGTATAATTCACCCCTCCACTTT | CASSLVQGRYNSPLHF
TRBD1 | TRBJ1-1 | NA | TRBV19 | TGTGCCAGTAGCCCGACAGGGGGAGCTGCTGAAGCTTTCTTT | CASSPTGGAAEAFF
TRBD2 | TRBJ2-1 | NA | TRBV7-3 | TGTGCCAGCAGCTTAACAAGGGCTAGCGGCTCCTACAATGAGCAGTTCTTC | CASSLTRASGSYNEQFF
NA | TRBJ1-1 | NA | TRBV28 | TGTGCCAGCAGCTACCCAGGGGACACTGAAGCTTTCTTT | CASSYPGDTEAFF
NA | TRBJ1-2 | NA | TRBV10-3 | TGTGCCTCCGGGGAGGGGTTTGGCTACACCTTC | CASGEGFGYTF
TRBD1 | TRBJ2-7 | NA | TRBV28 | TGTGCCAGCAGGACAGGGGGCGGATCCTACGAGCAGTACTTC | CASRTGGGSYEQYF
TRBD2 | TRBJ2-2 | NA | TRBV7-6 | TGTGCCAGCAGCTTAGGCCTAGCGGGAGGGACCGGGGAGCTGTTTTTT | CASSLGLAGGTGELFF
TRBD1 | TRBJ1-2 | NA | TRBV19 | TGTGCCAGTAACCCGACAGGGACTAACTATGGCTACACCTTC | CASNPTGTNYGYTF
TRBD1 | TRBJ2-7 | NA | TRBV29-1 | TGCAGCGTCGTAGAAGGGAGGACAGGGGGCAGCGAGCAGTACTTC | CSVVEGRTGGSEQYF
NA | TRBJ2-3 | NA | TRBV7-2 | TGTGCCAGCAGCTTAGACAGGGTCACAGATACGCAGTATTTT | CASSLDRVTDTQYF
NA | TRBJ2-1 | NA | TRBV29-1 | TGCAGCGCCTCCGACAGGGAGGTGAATGAGCAGTTCTTC | CSASDREVNEQFF
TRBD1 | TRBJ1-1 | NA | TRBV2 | TGTGCCAGCAGTGAAATAAAGACAGGGGGAGGGAACACTGAAGCTTTCTTT | CASSEIKTGGGNTEAFF
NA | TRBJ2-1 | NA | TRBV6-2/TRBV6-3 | TGTGCCAGCAGTTTATTGGCCTCGTCTTACAATGAGCAGTTCTTC | CASSLLASSYNEQFF
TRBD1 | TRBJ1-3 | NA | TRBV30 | TGTGCCTGGAGCGATCTGGACAGGGAAGGAAACACCATATATTTT | CAWSDLDREGNTIYF
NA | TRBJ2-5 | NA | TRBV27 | TGTGCCAGCAGCAATCTAGTGATCGGAGAGACCCAGTACTTC | CASSNLVIGETQYF
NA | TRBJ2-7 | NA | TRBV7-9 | TGTGCCAGCAGCTCCCAGGCGAACTCCTACGAGCAGTACTTC | CASSSQANSYEQYF
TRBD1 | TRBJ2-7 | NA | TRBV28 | TGTGCCAGCAGTTTACTGGGACAGGGGGACGAGCAGTACTTC | CASSLLGQGDEQYF
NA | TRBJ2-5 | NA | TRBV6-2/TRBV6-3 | TGTGCCAGCAGCCCCACTTCTAAAGAGACCCAGTACTTC | CASSPTSKETQYF
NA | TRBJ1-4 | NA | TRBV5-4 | TGTGCCAGCAGACCCGGTGGGGGGGCGGAAAATGAAAAACTGTTTTTT | CASRPGGGAENEKLFF
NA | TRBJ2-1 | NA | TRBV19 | TGTGCCAGTAGTATGAGGGACACCCAAAACAATGAGCAGTTCTTC | CASSMRDTQNNEQFF
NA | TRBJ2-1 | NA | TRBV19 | TGTGCCACCCAATTTTCGGCAGGCTACAATGAGCAGTTCTTC | CATQFSAGYNEQFF
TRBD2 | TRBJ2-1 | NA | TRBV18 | TGTGCCAGCTCATGGGGGACTAGCGGCTCCGGTGAGCAGTTCTTC | CASSWGTSGSGEQFF
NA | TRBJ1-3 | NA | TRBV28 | TGTGCCAGCAGTTCCAATACAGGGACTGGAAACACCATATATTTT | CASSSNTGTGNTIYF
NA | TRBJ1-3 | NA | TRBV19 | TGTGCCAGTAGTCCGACGGGACGCCGTGGGGGCGCTGGAAACACCATATATTTT | CASSPTGRRGGAGNTIYF
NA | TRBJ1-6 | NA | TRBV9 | TGTGCCAGCAGCGTAGACTCAGGGAACTCGGATAATTCACCCCTCCACTTT | CASSVDSGNSDNSPLHF
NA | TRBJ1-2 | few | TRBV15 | TGTGCCACCAGCAGAGATGTGGCAGGGTCTGGCTACACCTTC | CATSRDVAGSGYTF
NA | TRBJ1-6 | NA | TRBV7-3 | TGTGCCAGCAGCACCAACAGTAATTCACCCCTCCACTTT | CASSTNSNSPLHF
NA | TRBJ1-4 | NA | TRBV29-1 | TGCAGCGTTGAAGATTCCCAAGAAAAACTGTTTTTT | CSVEDSQEKLFF
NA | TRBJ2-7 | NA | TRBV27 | TGTGCCAGCAGTTTATCGGGCGGGTCCTACGAGCAGTACTTC | CASSLSGGSYEQYF
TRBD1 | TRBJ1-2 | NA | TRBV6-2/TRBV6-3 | TGTGCCAGCAGCTCCGCTTACAGGGGGCGCAAATATGGCTACACCTTC | CASSSAYRGRKYGYTF
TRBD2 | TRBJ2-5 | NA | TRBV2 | TGTGCCAGCAGTTTTGTTCCGGGACTAGCGGCTGTCTTTGGACAGGAGACCCAGTACTTC | CASSFVPGLAAVFGQETQYF